This T cell receptor (beta chain) was recovered during a study of human T cells and chemical hapten exposure. Study in general: 2% DPC was applied to about 2 cm by about 2 cm of upper inner arm skin for sensitization. Diphenylcyclopropenone, dosed weekly to the scalp, was given to patients throughout the roughly 24-week study. How much TCR each sample yielded varied, mostly because pooled library volumes differed slightly. Study-wide results and caveats: Significantly more large CDR3 similarity clusters arose among expanded TCRs than among controls.

V dropped 5 bases and J dropped 6; count of bases not matched to a gene: 7. The CDR3 contains 15 residues. Germline values: CDR1 MNHNS, CDR2 SASEGT. TCRdb independently ran MiXCR on the RACE reads; one entry per CDR3 protein. In the table there are tens of thousands of distinct CDR3 sequences, over 9.5% of which are singletons. The time point: patch test 1, 2 weeks after DPC sensitization. This sample's treatment: therapeutic diphenylcyclopropenone sensitization with weekly scalp DPC. Points on this clonotype: Its cognate antigen is unknown.

The sequenced sample was whole blood, obtained in connection with sensitization to the hapten diphenylcyclopropenone (DPC). This TCR was sampled from a man between 40 and 49 years old with alopecia areata. Some clones in this sample may be carry-over from other donors' samples. The V gene is TRBV6-1, the J gene TRBJ2-1; 10 bases map to TRBD2. This chain's CDR3 is CASSLLAGEGNEQFF. The CDR3 nucleotides read TGTGCCAGCAGTCTCCTAGCGGGAGAAGGCAATGAGCAGTTCTTC.